The sample holds a few counts of the clone carrying this TCR beta chain. Its target is unknown. This sample was taken from a study of T cells after yellow fever vaccination. Whole-study context: For low cell numbers, libraries were made with SMART-Seq v4 Ultra Low Input.

Findings and caveats of the study: CD4 and CD8 compartments shared a small share of clonotypes.

The germline V gene has CDR1 KGHSH and CDR2 LQKENI. The CDR3 covers 14 residues. V was shortened by 0 bases and J by 5 bases, with 10 bases between the two germline ends. TCRdb re-analysed the 5' RACE reads in MiXCR, keeping a single row per CDR3 protein. The sample lists nearly 300,000 distinct CDR3 sequences, under 9% occurring once. The source of this sequence is a man aged 18-30 years who received the YFV17D yellow fever vaccine. Sequences were derived from CD4+ T cells sorted from PBMCs, sampled 5 days after the yellow fever booster vaccination. This sequence joins TRBV18 and TRBJ2-5, with a possible D match to TRBD1 (5 bases). The CDR3 protein is CASSPPPRAETQYF. The CDR3 bases are TGTGCCAGCTCACCACCGCCCAGGGCTGAGACCCAGTACTTC.